These 21 T cell receptor beta chains share one sample of origin, sequenced in a study of graft-versus-host responses after intestinal transplantation. The repertoire was sequenced with immunoSEQ multiplex PCR; TCRdb's copy has only in-frame clones and lacks some. This table has 60,000 to 80,000 clones, about nine tenths appearing once. These TCRs' antigens remain unknown. Sample: unstimulated CD8+ T cells sorted from spleen or lymph node cells, taken before intestinal transplant. The receptor source for this set is a human donor who received an intestinal transplant.

The chain links TRBV9 to TRBJ2-1; 7 nucleotides agree with TRBD2. Germline V lookup: CDR1 SGDLS, CDR2 YYNGEE. V shed 4 bases and J 9 bases; nucleotides not matched to a gene: 13. The CDR3 extends over 15 amino acids. The CDR3 is CASSPRAGVGSEQFF. The CDR3 nucleotides read TGTGCCAGCAGCCCCAGGGCGGGGGTGGGAAGTGAGCAGTTCTTC. The full variable domain, with the rest looked up from reference TRBV9 and TRBJ2-1, is DSGVTQTPKHLITATGQRVTLRCSPRSGDLSVYWYQQSLDQGLQFLIQYYNGEERAKGNILERFSAQQFPDLHSELNLSSLELGDSALYFCASSPRAGVGSEQFFGPGTRLTVL.

This clone appeared a single time. The chain carries TRBV2 and TRBJ1-5; D uncertain. Germline lookup yields CDR1 SNHLY and CDR2 FYNNEI. The CDR3 runs 15 residues. V was clipped by 7 bases and J by 5 bases, with 18 bases between them. The CDR3 region has the DNA TGTGCCAGCACCGACGGCGCAGGAAGCTATCAGCCCCAGCATTTT. It specifies CASTDGAGSYQPQHF.

This sequence joins TRBV20-1 and TRBJ2-2; unclear D gene. This CDR3 has 11 residues. The germline gives CDR1 DFQATT, CDR2 SNEGSKA (reference sequence). Trimming shortened V by 4 bases and J by 4 bases, and 4 bases separated the two germline ends. The CDR3 nucleotides are TGCAGTGCTATCGGCACCGGGGAGCTGTTTTTT. This codes for CSAIGTGELFF.

This sequence joins TRBV29-1 and TRBJ2-4; the match to TRBD2 covers 11 bases. The CDR3 contains 13 residues. CDR1 is SQVTM and CDR2 is ANQGSEA in the germline V gene. V shed 7 bases, J shed 4 bases, and the junction held 3 bases outside the gene matches. Here the CDR3 DNA reads TGCAGCGCCATAGCGGGGGGGAAAAACATTCAGTACTTC. This gives the protein CSAIAGGKNIQYF.

The rearrangement links TRBV6-1 to TRBJ2-7; 7 bases agree with TRBD1. V dropped 2 bases and J dropped 3; count of bases not matched to a gene: 13. Germline V gene data show CDR1 as MNHNS and CDR2 as SASEGT. The CDR3 is made up of 17 amino acids. CDR3 loop: CASSEFPDRVGNYEQYF. The CDR3 DNA follows: TGTGCCAGCAGTGAATTCCCCGACAGGGTTGGGAACTACGAGCAGTACTTC.

The genes are TRBV7-2 and TRBJ1-2; D uncertain. V was shortened by 5 bases and J by 4 bases, with 14 bases between the two germline ends. In germline, CDR1 is SGHTA, CDR2 FQGNSA. This CDR3 region has 14 residues. The DNA of the CDR3 is TGTGCCAGCAGCCTAGGCGGGCAGGCCTATGGCTACACCTTC. Protein sequence: CASSLGGQAYGYTF.

J is TRBJ2-5 and V is TRBV4-1, with D maybe TRBD2 (6 bases). V was pared by 0 bases and J by 1 base, with 6 bases between. This CDR3 is built from 14 residues. Germline V gene data show CDR1 as MGHRA and CDR2 as YSYEKL. The CDR3 nucleotides are TGCGCCAGCAGCCAAGAGGGGGGCCAAGAGACCCAGTACTTC. This encodes CASSQEGGQETQYF.

This clone has only one observation. This chain links TRBV14 with TRBJ2-1; the D is unclear. Trimming pared 1 base from V and 0 bases from J, leaving 4 bases between. The germline V gene has CDR1 SGHDN and CDR2 FVKESK. This CDR3 is built from 14 residues. Here the CDR3 reads CASSQVLSYNEQFF. The CDR3 bases are TGTGCCAGCAGCCAAGTTCTCTCCTACAATGAGCAGTTCTTC.

This clone was recorded once. The genes are TRBV14 and TRBJ2-1; 8 positions match TRBD2. The CDR3 runs to 12 residues. Trimming took 4 bases from V and 9 from J; bases not matched to a gene: 2. Germline CDR1 and CDR2: SGHDN and FVKESK. The CDR3 DNA is TGTGCCAGCAGCCCCCGGGGGGGTGAGCAGTTCTTC. Protein: CASSPRGGEQFF.

This clone was seen only once. The chain combines TRBV27 with TRBJ2-2; 9 nucleotides line up with TRBD1. The ends lost 0 bases at V and 4 bases at J; junction bases unmatched: 12. There are 19 residues in the CDR3. Germline CDR1 reads MNHEY; CDR2 reads SMNVEV (reference sequence). The CDR3 DNA follows: TGTGCCAGCAGTTTATCATTATCCGGGACAGGGTATGTCACCGGGGAGCTGTTTTTT. It codes for CASSLSLSGTGYVTGELFF.

The chain recombines TRBV9 with TRBJ2-7; D perhaps matches TRBD2 (5 bases). CDR1 SGDLS and CDR2 YYNGEE come from the germline V gene. Trimming left V 0 bases short and J 1 base short, with 8 bases between. The CDR3 totals 14 residues. CDR3 in amino acids: CASSVEGRSYEQYF. In nucleotides, the CDR3 is TGTGCCAGCAGCGTAGAAGGGAGATCCTACGAGCAGTACTTC.

This chain uses TRBV6-5 with TRBJ2-7, with D perhaps matching TRBD1 (6 bases). With 2 bases removed from V and 2 bases from J, the gap between germline ends came to 10 bases. Germline-derived CDR1 and CDR2 are MNHEY and SVGAGI. This CDR3 is 14 amino acids long. CDR3 region: CASSYGEGAYEQYF. In nucleotides, the CDR3 is TGTGCCAGCAGTTACGGCGAGGGGGCCTACGAGCAGTACTTC.

This chain uses TRBV25-1 with TRBJ2-2; no clear D. Germline CDR1 reads MGHDK; CDR2 reads SYGVNS. Trimming shortened V by 1 base and J by 8 bases, and 11 bases separated the two germline ends. This CDR3 is 14 amino acids long. The CDR3 DNA follows: TGTGCCAGCAGTGAATCGAGCCCCGGGGGGGAGCTGTTTTTT. It is translated as CASSESSPGGELFF.

The chain carries TRBV4-1 and TRBJ2-7; no firm D call. The CDR3 contains 15 residues. V lost 2 bases and J lost 6, with 17 bases in between. Per the germline V gene, CDR1 is MGHRA and CDR2 is YSYEKL. The CDR3 DNA reads TGCGCCAGCAGCCAAATTGGCCGCAGGCCTGGCGAGCAGTACTTC. This sequence encodes CASSQIGRRPGEQYF.

The rearrangement joins TRBV6-1 to TRBJ1-2; no firm D call. This CDR3 contains 14 residues. The V gene lost 1 base and the J gene lost 4 bases, with 10 bases spanning the gap. The germline V gene encodes CDR1 MNHNS and CDR2 SASEGT. CDR3 bases: TGTGCCAGCAGTGAAGTGGCCTCCTCCTATGGCTACACCTTC. It encodes CASSEVASSYGYTF.

The gene calls are TRBV29-1 and TRBJ2-5; 9 nucleotides align to TRBD2. V was pared by 5 bases and J by 7 bases, with 17 bases of the junction left unmatched. Germline CDR1 reads SQVTM; CDR2 reads ANQGSEA. This CDR3 comprises 16 residues. CDR3 loop: CSVRQNSGGPPGTQYF. CDR3 nucleotides: TGCAGCGTTCGTCAGAATAGCGGGGGCCCCCCCGGGACCCAGTACTTC.

The chain couples TRBV2 to TRBJ1-5, with a weak D call TRBD1 (5 bases). V lost 11 bases, J lost 4 bases, and 12 bases lay in between. Per germline, CDR1 SNHLY and CDR2 FYNNEI. This CDR3 spans 12 amino acids. The CDR3 protein is CAGGTGNQPQHF. The DNA of the CDR3 is TGTGCCGGCGGGACGGGGAATCAGCCCCAGCATTTT. Full variable domain (rest looked up from reference TRBV2 and TRBJ1-5): EPEVTQTPSHQVTQMGQEVILRCVPISNHLYFYWYRQILGQKVEFLVSFYNNEISEKSEIFDDQFSVERPDGSNFTLKIRSTKLEDSAMYFCAGGTGNQPQHFGDGTRLSIL.

The chain links TRBV7-8 to TRBJ1-5, with D perhaps TRBD1 (5 bases). V was trimmed by 5 bases and J by 5 bases, leaving 13 bases between them. This CDR3 is built from 14 residues. Per the germline V gene, CDR1 is SGHVS and CDR2 is FQNEAQ. The CDR3 sequence is CASSGVIGDQPQHF. The DNA of the CDR3 is TGTGCCAGCAGCGGGGTGATAGGGGATCAGCCCCAGCATTTT.

The chain couples TRBV2 to TRBJ1-1; maybe TRBD1 (6 bases). This CDR3 spans 15 amino acids. V was pared by 4 bases and J by 0 bases, with 12 bases between. The germline gives CDR1 SNHLY, CDR2 FYNNEI. The CDR3 is CASSGGTLMNTEAFF. CDR3 nucleotides: TGTGCCAGCAGTGGGGGGACACTTATGAACACTGAAGCTTTCTTT.

This rearrangement joins TRBV4-1 to TRBJ2-1, with a weak D call TRBD1 (5 bases). Trimming removed 0 bases at V and 5 bases at J, with 8 bases between. Germline V CDR1 and CDR2: MGHRA, YSYEKL. The CDR3 contains 14 residues. The CDR3 protein is CASSQDGADNEQFF. CDR3 in DNA: TGCGCCAGCAGCCAAGATGGGGCGGACAATGAGCAGTTCTTC.

The chain has TRBV11-2 and TRBJ2-5; TRBD2 aligns across 13 bases. V lost 3 bases to trimming and J lost 2 bases; unmatched junction nucleotides: 3. Germline V gene lookup returns CDR1 SGHAT and CDR2 FQNNGV. There are 16 residues in the CDR3. The CDR3 bases are TGTGCCAGCAGCTTGGGGACTAGCGGGGTTCAAGAGACCCAGTACTTC. As protein: CASSLGTSGVQETQYF. The full variable domain, in which reference TRBV11-2 and TRBJ2-5 provide the parts outside the CDR3, is EAGVAQSPRYKIIEKRQSVAFWCNPISGHATLYWYQQILGQGPKLLIQFQNNGVVDDSQLPKDRFSAERLKGVDSTLKIQPAKLEDSAVYLCASSLGTSGVQETQYFGPGTRLLVL.